The clone carrying this T cell receptor (beta chain) was found once. Its antigen remains unidentified. Indicated treatment: roughly 10-day PBMC culture with coronavirus spike peptide pools or control peptides (ViraFEST assay). Each well received two million PBMCs, cultured with roughly 9.4 IU/ml IL-2 and approximately 10 ug/ml peptide pools. Each of days 3 and 7 saw half the medium replaced by fresh IL-2 medium. This sample was taken from a study of vaccination and CD4 T cells after COVID-19. Study in general: Convalescent individuals numbered four females and six males, two being Hispanic. A CEFX pool, an HIV-1 Nef pool, or no peptide went to control cultures.

The CDR3 contains 16 residues. The V end lost 6 bases, the J end lost 0 bases, and 15 bases lay between the germline ends. Per germline, CDR1 LNHDA and CDR2 SQIVND (reference sequence). The Oncomine TCR Beta short-read assay was applied to DNA of cultured CD4+ T cells. TCRdb ran MiXCR on the PCR reads and lists one entry per CDR3 protein. The sample includes about 15,000 distinct CDR3 sequences, more than 40% seen only once; the top ten take 17%. The V gene is TRBV19, the J gene TRBJ1-3; D gene ambiguous. The specimen sequenced was cultured CD4+ T cells from blood. The TCR sequence derives from a human donor with COVID-19. Written as DNA, the CDR3 is TGTGCCAGTAGAGTAAAAGAAGGTGTCTCTGGAAACACCATATATTTT. Protein: CASRVKEGVSGNTIYF.